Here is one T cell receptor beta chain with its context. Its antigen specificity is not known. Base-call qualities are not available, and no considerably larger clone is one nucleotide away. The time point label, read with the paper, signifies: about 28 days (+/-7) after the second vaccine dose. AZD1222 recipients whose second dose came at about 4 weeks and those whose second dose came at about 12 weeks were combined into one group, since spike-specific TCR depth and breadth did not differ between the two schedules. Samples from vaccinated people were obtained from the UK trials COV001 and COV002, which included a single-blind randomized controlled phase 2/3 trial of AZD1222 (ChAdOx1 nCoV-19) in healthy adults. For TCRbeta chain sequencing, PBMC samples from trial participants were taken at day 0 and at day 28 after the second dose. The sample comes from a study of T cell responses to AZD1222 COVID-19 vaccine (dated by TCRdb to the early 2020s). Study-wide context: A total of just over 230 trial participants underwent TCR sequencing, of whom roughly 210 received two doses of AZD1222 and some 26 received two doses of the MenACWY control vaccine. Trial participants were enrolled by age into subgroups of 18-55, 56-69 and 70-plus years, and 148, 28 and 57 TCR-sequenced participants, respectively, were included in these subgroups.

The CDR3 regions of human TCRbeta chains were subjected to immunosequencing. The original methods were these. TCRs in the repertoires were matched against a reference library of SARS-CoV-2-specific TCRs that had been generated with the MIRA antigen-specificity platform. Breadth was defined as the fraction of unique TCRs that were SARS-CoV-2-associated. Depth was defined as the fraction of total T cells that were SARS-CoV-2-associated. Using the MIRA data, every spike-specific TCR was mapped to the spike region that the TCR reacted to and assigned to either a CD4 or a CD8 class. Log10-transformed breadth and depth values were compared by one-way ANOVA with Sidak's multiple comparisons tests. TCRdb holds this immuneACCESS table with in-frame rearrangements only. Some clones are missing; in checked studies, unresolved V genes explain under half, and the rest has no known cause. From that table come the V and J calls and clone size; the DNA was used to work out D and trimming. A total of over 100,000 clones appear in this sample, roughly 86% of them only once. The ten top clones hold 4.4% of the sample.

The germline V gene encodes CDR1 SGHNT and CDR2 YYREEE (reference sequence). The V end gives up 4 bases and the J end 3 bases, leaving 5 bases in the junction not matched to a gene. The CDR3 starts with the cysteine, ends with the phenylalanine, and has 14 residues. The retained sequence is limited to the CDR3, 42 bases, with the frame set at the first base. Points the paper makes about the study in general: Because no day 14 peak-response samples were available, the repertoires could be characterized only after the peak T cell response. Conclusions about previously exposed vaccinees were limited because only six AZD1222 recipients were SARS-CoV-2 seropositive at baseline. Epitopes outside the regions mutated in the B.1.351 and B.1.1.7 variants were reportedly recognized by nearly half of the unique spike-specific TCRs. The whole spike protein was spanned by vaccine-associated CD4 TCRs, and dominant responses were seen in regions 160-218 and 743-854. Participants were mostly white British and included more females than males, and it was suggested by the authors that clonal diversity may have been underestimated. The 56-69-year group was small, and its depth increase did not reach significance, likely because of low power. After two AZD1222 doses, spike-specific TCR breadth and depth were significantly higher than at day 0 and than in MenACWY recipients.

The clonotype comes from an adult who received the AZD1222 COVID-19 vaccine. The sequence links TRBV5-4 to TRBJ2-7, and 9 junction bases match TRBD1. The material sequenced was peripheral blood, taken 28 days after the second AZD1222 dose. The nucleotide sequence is TGTGCCAGCAGCCCCGGGACAGGGATCTACGAGCAGTACTTC. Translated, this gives CASSPGTGIYEQYF.